Listed below are T cell receptor beta chains from one sample, sequenced in a study of CD8 T cells in Susac syndrome. From the immunoSEQ multiplex PCR reads, TCRdb called clonotypes with MiXCR, one entry per CDR3 protein. The sample records 100,000 to 150,000 distinct CDR3 sequences, 90% to 95% being singletons. Sequenced: CD4+ T cells from PBMCs. The receptor source for this set is a human donor in good health. The CDR3 runs from the conserved cysteine through the conserved F or W. A D gene is named only where the DNA matches it firmly. Size is stated for part of the rows, as once, few or many counts, or as a class when the clone is expanded.

D gene	V gene	J gene	clone size	CDR3 DNA	CDR3 protein
.	TRBV5-1	TRBJ2-4	.	TGCGCCAGCAGCGAACAGGGAAACATTCAGTACTTC	CASSEQGNIQYF
TRBD2	TRBV2	TRBJ2-1	.	TGTGCCAGCAGTGAATTAGCGGGAAGGGAAAATGAGCAGTTCTTC	CASSELAGRENEQFF
TRBD2	TRBV20-1	TRBJ2-5	.	TGCAGTGCTAGAAGGAGCGGGAGTGAGACCCAGTACTTC	CSARRSGSETQYF
TRBD1	TRBV19	TRBJ2-5	.	TGTGCCAGTAGTACTACTCCGGGACAGCAAATGGAGACCCAGTACTTC	CASSTTPGQQMETQYF
.	TRBV3-1	TRBJ2-7	.	TGTGCCAGCAGCCAAGACCCCCGACAGGGGAGGGACGAGCAGTACTTC	CASSQDPRQGRDEQYF
.	TRBV5-1	TRBJ1-5	.	TGCGCCAGCAGCTTAACATCTAGGAATCAGCCCCAGCATTTT	CASSLTSRNQPQHF
.	TRBV4-1	TRBJ2-6	.	TGCGCCAGCAGCCAAGCCTACACCCACTCTGGGGCCAACGTCCTGACTTTC	CASSQAYTHSGANVLTF
.	TRBV18	TRBJ2-2	.	TGTGCCAGCTCACCAGGTGGACCGAACACCGGGGAGCTGTTTTTT	CASSPGGPNTGELFF
.	TRBV28	TRBJ2-4	.	TGTGCCAGCAGTTTAGGACAGGAGGGGAACATTCAGTACTTC	CASSLGQEGNIQYF
.	TRBV29-1	TRBJ2-1	.	TGCAGCGTGGGAGGAGGGTACAATGAGCAGTTCTTC	CSVGGGYNEQFF
.	TRBV7-9	TRBJ1-5	.	TGTGCCAGCAGCCCTAGTTCGGGCCAGCCCCAGCATTTT	CASSPSSGQPQHF
.	TRBV12-3/TRBV12-4	TRBJ2-5	.	TGTGCCAGCAGTCCGGCAGGGGCCCAAGAGACCCAGTACTTC	CASSPAGAQETQYF
.	TRBV5-4	TRBJ2-5	once	TGTGCCAGCAGCTTGGTTTTTTCGCGAGAGACCCAGTACTTC	CASSLVFSRETQYF